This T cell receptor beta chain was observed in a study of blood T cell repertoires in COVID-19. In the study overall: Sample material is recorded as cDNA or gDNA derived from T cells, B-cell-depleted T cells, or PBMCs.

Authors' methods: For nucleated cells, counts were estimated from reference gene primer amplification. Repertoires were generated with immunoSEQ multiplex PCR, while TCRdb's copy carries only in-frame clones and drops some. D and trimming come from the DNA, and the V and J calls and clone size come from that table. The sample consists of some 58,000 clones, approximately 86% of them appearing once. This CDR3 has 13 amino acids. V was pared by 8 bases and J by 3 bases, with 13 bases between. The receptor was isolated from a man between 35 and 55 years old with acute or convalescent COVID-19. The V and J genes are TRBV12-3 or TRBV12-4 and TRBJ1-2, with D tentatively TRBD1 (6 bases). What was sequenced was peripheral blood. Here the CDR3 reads CASANTGYYGYTF. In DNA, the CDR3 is TGTGCCAGCGCGAATACAGGGTACTATGGCTACACCTTC.